The 4 T cell receptor beta chains below all came from one sample that was sequenced in a study of T cell responses to AZD1222 COVID-19 vaccine. Produced via immunoSEQ multiplex PCR; TCRdb's table is partial and in-frame only. The sample contains 100,000 to 150,000 clones, about nine tenths of which appear only once. This sample comprised peripheral blood, obtained 28 days after the second AZD1222 dose. These receptor sequences come from an adult who received the AZD1222 COVID-19 vaccine.

This clone occurred once. The chain has TRBV29-1 and TRBJ2-2, with D perhaps TRBD1 (6 bases). Per germline, CDR1 SQVTM and CDR2 ANQGSEA. The CDR3 sequence is 14 residues long. V was pared by 6 bases and J by 1 base, with 12 bases between. The CDR3 sequence: CSVQGTGNTGELFF. The CDR3 bases are TGCAGCGTCCAGGGGACGGGGAACACCGGGGAGCTGTTTTTT.

The chain is built from TRBV28 and TRBJ2-1, with D unclear. The CDR3 runs to 14 residues. V lost 5 bases to trimming and J lost 7 bases, with 15 bases between them. The V gene's germline CDR1 is MDHEN and CDR2 SYDVKM. CDR3 in amino acids: CASSPLRVRNEQFF. CDR3 in DNA: TGTGCCAGCAGTCCCCTTCGGGTAAGAAATGAGCAGTTCTTC.

Regarding this clone: At one end, the junction sequence differs from germline, possibly due to a read error. The chain carries TRBV2 and TRBJ2-5; 12 nucleotides agree with TRBD2. CDR3 size: 16 residues. In germline, CDR1 is SNHLY, CDR2 FYNNEI. The CDR3 DNA reads TGTGCCAGCAGCGAAGGGCTAGCGGGGGGGAGAAAGACCCAGTACTTC. Translating gives CASSEGLAGGRKTQYF.

The chain couples TRBV18 to TRBJ2-1; D perhaps matches TRBD2 (6 bases). Deletions cut 3 bases from V and 14 bases from J, with 17 bases between. The V gene's germline CDR1 is KGHSH and CDR2 LQKENI. This CDR3 has 13 amino acids. This CDR3 reads CASSPSVTREEFF. Written as DNA, the CDR3 is TGTGCCAGCTCACCCTCGGTGACGCGGGAAGAGTTCTTC.